The clone carrying this T cell receptor beta chain was picked up many times. The antigen remains undetermined. All patients were untreated before thyroid surgery. Germline CDR1 GTSNPN, CDR2 SVGIG (reference sequence). The length of the CDR3 is 13 residues. V dropped 4 bases and J dropped 1 base, with 8 bases sitting between them. Methods used by the authors: What underpinned the distant-metastasis classifier for papillary thyroid cancer was the set of CDR3 differences across clinicopathological groups. TCRdb re-called the PCR reads with MiXCR. TCRdb's processing, not the authors' own work, is the source of the V and J calls. Counted here are roughly 75,000 clones, around 12% occurring once; the ten biggest clones make up 7% to 10%. These data originate in a study of metastatic and nonmetastatic thyroid tumors. Whole-study context: Across peripheral blood and tumor or nodule tissue samples taken from malignant and benign thyroid patients, the repertoires were compared with one another. Points from the study as a whole: Malignant thyroid tumors reportedly exceeded benign nodules significantly in TCR beta diversity, with the difference appearing in blood and tumor.

Source material: tumor tissue. The sequence came from a female donor with papillary thyroid cancer or a benign thyroid nodule (not recorded which). Some clones in this sample may be carry-over from other donors' samples. This sequence joins TRBV30 and TRBJ1-5; no clear D gene. CDR3 coding DNA: TGTGCCTGGACAGTTGGCAGCAATCAGCCCCAGCATTTT. Translating it yields CAWTVGSNQPQHF.